This T cell receptor (beta chain) was documented in a study of blood T cell repertoires in COVID-19. Study at large: Acute and convalescent COVID-19 samples came from the United States, Italy and Spain. Sample material is recorded as cDNA or gDNA derived from T cells, B-cell-depleted T cells, or PBMCs.

Sequencing used immunoSEQ multiplex PCR; TCRdb keeps in-frame clones, though not all of them. The table lists under 250,000 clones, approximately 90% of them singletons. Trimming took off 3 bases at V and 4 bases at J, with 6 bases between the two ends. The CDR3 has 12 residues. Per germline, CDR1 SNHLY and CDR2 FYNNEI. This TCR came from a woman aged 25 to 45 with COVID-19, enrolled during active disease. This chain links TRBV2 with TRBJ1-2; D is unclear. Sequencing was done on a sample of peripheral blood. CDR3 in DNA: TGTGCCAGCAGTGAGAGGAGCTATGGCTACACCTTC. The encoded protein is CASSERSYGYTF.